This is a list of T cell receptor beta chains from one sample in a study of CD8+ T cells in alopecia areata. Measured with immunoSEQ multiplex PCR; TCRdb has only the in-frame clones, and not every one. The sample lists approximately 150,000 clones, about 88% seen once, with over 10% in the top ten. Here the sequenced sample was CD8+ T cells sorted from blood, taken at week 4, from a patient treated with tofacitinib. These TCRs come from a human donor with alopecia areata. CDR3s include the opening cysteine and the closing phenylalanine or tryptophan. The D gene is left open where the match is weak. Rows may omit the clone size; those that give it use once, few, many or a size class.

length	J	V	size	D	CDR3	DNA
17	TRBJ2-5	TRBV19	-	TRBD2	CASSTSPRLAVEETQYF	TGTGCCAGTAGTACATCCCCACGACTAGCGGTAGAAGAGACCCAGTACTTC
16	TRBJ2-7	TRBV7-8	-	TRBD2	CASSLKAGGSSYEQYF	TGTGCCAGCAGCTTAAAAGCGGGAGGGAGCTCCTACGAGCAGTACTTC
17	TRBJ2-3	TRBV11-2	once	-	CASSFPQGAGGTDTQYF	TGTGCCAGCAGCTTCCCTCAGGGGGCGGGGGGGACAGATACGCAGTATTTT
15	TRBJ1-2	TRBV6-5	-	TRBD1	CASSYSGQLNYGYTF	TGTGCCAGCAGTTACTCGGGACAGCTTAACTATGGCTACACCTTC
12	TRBJ2-1	TRBV5-4	-	-	CASSRTKEEQFF	TGTGCCAGCAGCCGAACCAAGGAGGAGCAGTTCTTC
15	TRBJ2-1	TRBV27	-	TRBD2	CASSSGTSGNNEQFF	TGTGCCAGCAGTTCCGGGACTAGCGGGAACAATGAGCAGTTCTTC
17	TRBJ2-7	TRBV7-9	-	TRBD1	CASSLGGGQGRHYEQYF	TGTGCCAGCAGCTTAGGAGGGGGACAGGGAAGACACTACGAGCAGTACTTC
15	TRBJ2-2	TRBV11-2	-	TRBD2	CASSDTSGGTGELFF	TGTGCCAGCAGCGATACTAGCGGGGGGACCGGGGAGCTGTTTTTT
12	TRBJ2-3	TRBV6-5	-	-	CASTDYRDTQYF	TGTGCCAGCACCGACTACAGAGATACGCAGTATTTT
13	TRBJ2-5	TRBV29-1	-	-	CSAQGFRPFGPYF	TGCAGCGCACAGGGTTTTCGGCCCTTCGGTCCGTACTTC
14	TRBJ2-2	TRBV27	-	TRBD1	CASSYYRGSGELFF	TGTGCCAGCAGTTACTACAGGGGTTCCGGGGAGCTGTTTTTT
14	TRBJ1-2	TRBV29-1	-	-	CSVEGNPWGGGYTF	TGCAGCGTTGAAGGGAACCCCTGGGGCGGTGGCTACACCTTC
15	TRBJ1-4	TRBV23-1	-	TRBD1	CASRRSTGSGEKLFF	TGCGCCAGCAGACGATCGACAGGGTCGGGAGAAAAACTGTTTTTT
13	TRBJ2-1	TRBV7-9	-	-	CASSLPALAEQFF	TGTGCCAGCAGCTTACCGGCTCTAGCTGAGCAGTTCTTC
12	TRBJ2-1	TRBV7-9	-	-	CASSSGEVSQFF	TGTGCCAGCAGCTCTGGGGAGGTTTCGCAGTTCTTC
14	TRBJ2-1	TRBV19	-	TRBD2	CASSAGGDYNEQFF	TGTGCCAGTTCGGCGGGGGGGGACTACAATGAGCAGTTCTTC
14	TRBJ2-1	TRBV6-5	-	-	CASGSSETYNEQFF	TGTGCCAGCGGGTCGAGCGAGACCTACAATGAGCAGTTCTTC
20	TRBJ2-1	TRBV27	-	TRBD2	CASSSALGVLAGRTGNEQFF	TGTGCCAGCAGTTCCGCCCTTGGAGTATTAGCGGGACGAACGGGGAATGAGCAGTTCTTC
10	TRBJ1-1	TRBV29-1	-	-	CSVVVLEAFF	TGCAGCGTTGTGGTACTGGAAGCTTTCTTT
15	TRBJ1-1	TRBV4-2	-	TRBD1	CASSPGQDSGTEAFF	TGTGCCAGCAGCCCTGGACAGGATTCGGGCACTGAAGCTTTCTTT
12	TRBJ2-2	TRBV2	-	-	CASKGSAGELSF	TGTGCCAGCAAGGGGTCGGCCGGGGAGCTGTCTTTT
15	TRBJ2-7	TRBV29-1	few	TRBD2	CSVEDGRTSGGEQYF	TGCAGCGTTGAAGATGGAAGGACTAGCGGAGGCGAGCAGTACTTC
14	TRBJ1-2	TRBV11-1	-	-	CASSFHSDSYGYTF	TGTGCCAGCAGCTTCCACTCGGACAGCTATGGCTACACCTTC
14	TRBJ1-1	TRBV6-1	-	-	CASSGTSWYTEAFF	TGTGCCAGCAGTGGGACTTCCTGGTACACTGAAGCTTTCTTT
13	TRBJ2-7	TRBV6-1	-	-	CASSDQGFYEQYF	TGTGCCAGCAGTGATCAGGGGTTCTACGAGCAGTACTTC
15	TRBJ2-5	TRBV7-6	-	TRBD1	CASTQYETGSETQYF	TGTGCCAGCACCCAATACGAGACAGGGTCCGAGACCCAGTACTTC
14	TRBJ2-1	TRBV6-4	-	TRBD2	CASSRTSGVNEQFF	TGTGCCAGCAGCAGGACTAGCGGGGTCAATGAGCAGTTCTTC
13	TRBJ2-7	TRBV29-1	few	-	CSVVDSLSYEQYF	TGCAGCGTTGTAGACAGTCTCTCCTACGAGCAGTACTTC
13	TRBJ2-1	TRBV27	-	-	CASSLSGRREQFF	TGTGCCAGCAGTTTATCTGGCAGACGCGAGCAGTTCTTC
16	TRBJ2-3	TRBV7-3	-	-	CASSPRDHELTDTQYF	TGTGCCAGCAGCCCCCGGGATCACGAACTCACAGATACGCAGTATTTT
16	TRBJ1-1	TRBV27	-	-	CASSLGRFGVNTEAFF	TGTGCCAGCAGTTTGGGGCGGTTTGGTGTGAACACTGAAGCTTTCTTT
13	TRBJ2-1	TRBV7-9	-	TRBD1	CASSRQGWNEQFF	TGTGCCAGCAGCCGACAGGGGTGGAATGAGCAGTTCTTC
10	TRBJ2-3	TRBV20-1	-	-	CSASTDTQYF	TGCAGTGCTAGCACAGATACGCAGTATTTT
15	TRBJ2-7	TRBV29-1	-	-	CSVDLEAPRGYEQYF	TGCAGCGTTGATTTGGAGGCACCCAGGGGCTACGAGCAGTACTTC
15	TRBJ2-3	TRBV6-4	medium-sized	-	CASSDSSGGTDTQYF	TGTGCCAGCAGTGACTCTAGCGGAGGCACAGATACGCAGTATTTT
15	TRBJ2-5	TRBV7-9	-	TRBD1	CASSLTGALEETQYF	TGTGCCAGCAGCTTAACAGGGGCTTTGGAAGAGACCCAGTACTTC
16	TRBJ2-3	TRBV5-1	once	-	CASSSGDTQGTDTQYF	TGCGCCAGCAGCTCGGGGGACACCCAGGGAACAGATACGCAGTATTTT
14	TRBJ1-5	TRBV2	-	-	CASSVDWGNQPQHF	TGTGCCAGCAGTGTGGACTGGGGCAATCAGCCCCAGCATTTT
12	TRBJ2-7	TRBV4-1	once	-	CASSQETSEQYF	TGCGCCAGCAGCCAAGAGACGAGCGAGCAGTACTTC
11	TRBJ2-7	TRBV20-1	-	-	CSARSAREQYF	TGCAGTGCTAGATCCGCTAGAGAGCAGTACTTC
13	TRBJ1-1	TRBV27	-	-	CASSLSGITEAFF	TGTGCCAGCAGTTTATCCGGGATCACTGAAGCTTTCTTT
13	TRBJ2-2	TRBV4-1	-	-	CASRLGNTGELFF	TGCGCCAGCCGATTGGGGAACACCGGGGAGCTGTTTTTT
14	TRBJ2-1	TRBV30	-	TRBD1	CAWSLGTGMNEQFF	TGTGCCTGGAGTTTAGGGACAGGGATGAATGAGCAGTTCTTC
14	TRBJ2-7	TRBV7-8	-	-	CASSLVEGWYEQYF	TGTGCCAGCAGCTTGGTGGAGGGGTGGTACGAGCAGTACTTC
16	TRBJ2-3	TRBV29-1	-	-	CSAVRDKTLRTDTQYF	TGCAGCGCGGTCCGGGACAAAACCCTACGTACAGATACGCAGTATTTT
15	TRBJ1-5	TRBV7-8	-	-	CASSLSGTSNQPQHF	TGTGCCAGCAGCCTATCCGGGACATCTAATCAGCCCCAGCATTTT
13	TRBJ2-1	TRBV27	-	TRBD2	CESSGTTHNEQFF	TGTGAGAGCTCAGGGACTACCCACAATGAGCAGTTCTTC
16	TRBJ2-5	TRBV4-2	-	TRBD2	CASSQESGTRGETQYF	TGTGCCAGCAGCCAAGAAAGCGGGACTAGAGGAGAGACCCAGTACTTC
16	TRBJ2-7	TRBV27	-	-	CASSLSGGDIAYEQYF	TGTGCCAGCAGTTTATCGGGCGGCGATATAGCCTACGAGCAGTACTTC
10	TRBJ2-3	TRBV2	-	-	CASFGGTQYF	TGTGCCAGCTTTGGGGGTACGCAGTATTTT
15	TRBJ2-1	TRBV4-1	-	TRBD2	CASSYTGLENNEQFF	TGCGCCAGCAGCTATACGGGACTAGAGAACAATGAGCAGTTCTTC
14	TRBJ2-7	TRBV2	-	-	CASSDILAAYEQYF	TGTGCCAGCAGTGACATACTTGCGGCCTACGAGCAGTACTTC
15	TRBJ2-1	TRBV15	-	-	CATSRGFYSYNEQFF	TGTGCCACCAGCAGAGGTTTTTACTCCTACAATGAGCAGTTCTTC
14	TRBJ2-7	TRBV19	-	-	CASSIDLLTYEQYF	TGTGCCAGTAGTATAGATCTATTAACCTACGAGCAGTACTTC
12	TRBJ2-7	TRBV27	-	TRBD2	CASSFGRGFRYF	TGTGCCAGCAGTTTCGGGAGGGGATTCCGGTACTTC
13	TRBJ2-2	TRBV29-1	-	TRBD1	CSVLLDRAGELFF	TGCAGCGTCCTCTTGGACAGGGCCGGGGAGCTGTTTTTT
13	TRBJ1-1	TRBV6-5	-	-	CASSPGQKTEAFF	TGTGCCAGCAGTCCCGGACAGAAAACTGAAGCTTTCTTT
12	TRBJ2-1	TRBV2	-	-	CASSGDRNEQFF	TGTGCCAGCAGTGGAGACAGGAATGAGCAGTTCTTC
12	TRBJ2-7	TRBV29-1	-	-	CSVEEQGNEQYF	TGCAGCGTTGAAGAACAGGGCAACGAGCAGTACTTC